This T cell receptor (beta chain) came from a study of response to subunit inactivated influenza vaccine. Whole-study results and caveats: Seasonal influenza vaccination, on each occasion, was suggested by the authors to recruit few new T cells.

TCRdb analysed the RT-PCR reads with MiXCR anew, one entry per CDR3 protein. The sample holds more than 400,000 distinct CDR3 sequences; approximately 7.7% are singletons and the top ten take roughly 13%. Germline CDR1 reads SGHAT; CDR2 reads FQNNGV. With 6 bases removed from V and 7 bases from J, the gap between germline ends came to 11 bases. The length of the CDR3 is 12 residues. A note on this clonotype: Its cognate antigen is unknown.

Specimen: PBMCs from blood, collected less than 30 months after vaccination. This chain connects TRBV11-2 to TRBJ2-3, with a tentative D call TRBD1 (6 bases). This sequence was found in a man in his fifties or sixties who received an inactivated influenza vaccine. CDR3 loop: CASRETGNTQYF. CDR3 DNA: TGTGCCAGCAGAGAAACAGGGAATACGCAGTATTTT.